The 13 T cell receptor beta chains presented below share a single source sample, sequenced in a study of graft-versus-host responses after intestinal transplantation. Using immunoSEQ multiplex PCR, the repertoire was profiled, and TCRdb retains in-frame clones only, with some absent. Of roughly 120,000 clones listed, approximately 90% are singletons. No antigens are known for them. Sequencing was performed on unstimulated CD4+ T cells sorted from spleen or lymph node cells, taken before transplant. The source is a human donor who was the organ donor for an intestinal transplant.

This chain uses TRBV7-2 with TRBJ1-2; D may be TRBD1 (6 bases). Germline assignment: CDR1 SGHTA and CDR2 FQGNSA. With 8 bases removed from V and 8 bases from J, the gap between germline ends came to 18 bases. The CDR3 is made up of 13 amino acids. The CDR3 region has the DNA TGTGCCAGCGGGGGCGCGGCAGGGAGAGGCTACACCTTC. Residues: CASGGAAGRGYTF.

This chain connects TRBV30 to TRBJ2-7, with TRBD1 matching 9 bases. CDR1 and CDR2 from the germline V gene are GTSNPN and SVGIG (reference sequence). Germline trimming cut 5 bases from V and 6 bases from J; bases unmatched to any gene: 11. CDR3 length equals 14 residues. The CDR3 reads CAWVPGQGPAEQYF. The DNA of the CDR3 is TGTGCCTGGGTTCCGGGACAGGGTCCAGCCGAGCAGTACTTC.

This clone was counted once. This chain joins TRBV28 and TRBJ1-2; TRBD1 matches at 9 bases. The ends lost 7 bases at V and 0 bases at J; junction bases unmatched: 12. The CDR3 runs 17 residues. CDR1 is MDHEN, CDR2 SYDVKM, per germline. The CDR3: CASTHRRTGVPNYGYTF. The CDR3 DNA follows: TGTGCCAGCACTCACCGGCGGACAGGGGTGCCTAACTATGGCTACACCTTC.

As for this clone: The same CDR3 is also encoded by other DNA sequences in this sample. This rearrangement joins TRBV5-6 to TRBJ2-5, with D uncertain. The CDR3 is made up of 11 amino acids. V dropped 1 base and J dropped 2 bases, with 0 bases sitting between them. CDR1 SGHDT and CDR2 YYEEEE come from the germline V gene. The chain's CDR3 is CASSLQETQYF. In nucleotides, the CDR3 is TGTGCCAGCAGCTTGCAAGAGACCCAGTACTTC.

The chain couples TRBV5-4 to TRBJ2-7; TRBD1 matches at 7 bases. CDR1 SGHNT and CDR2 YYREEE come from the germline V gene (reference sequence). The CDR3 runs 14 residues. Trimming at V came to 0 bases and at J to 3 bases, leaving 3 bases not matched to a gene. The CDR3 sequence: CASSLGQGIYEQYF. CDR3 coding DNA: TGTGCCAGCAGCTTGGGACAGGGAATCTACGAGCAGTACTTC. Full variable domain (rest looked up from reference TRBV5-4 and TRBJ2-7): ETGVTQSPTHLIKTRGQQVTLRCSSQSGHNTVSWYQQALGQGPQFIFQYYREEENGRGNFPPRFSGLQFPNYSSELNVNALELDDSALYLCASSLGQGIYEQYFGPGTRLTVT.

The gene calls are TRBV4-1 and TRBJ2-2; perhaps TRBD2 as D (6 bases). The germline V gene encodes CDR1 MGHRA and CDR2 YSYEKL. The V gene lost 1 base and the J gene lost 3 bases, with 6 bases spanning the gap. This CDR3 has 14 residues. In nucleotides, the CDR3 is TGCGCCAGCAGCCAAGGGGGGGACACCGGGGAGCTGTTTTTT. This sequence encodes CASSQGGDTGELFF.

The V call is TRBV7-8, the J call TRBJ1-2, with unresolved D. Trimming took off 2 bases at V and 7 bases at J, with 8 bases between the two ends. Per germline, CDR1 SGHVS and CDR2 FQNEAQ. The CDR3 extends over 12 amino acids. The CDR3 DNA sequence: TGTGCCAGCAGCTTAATTGGCGTTGGCTACACCTTC. It codes for CASSLIGVGYTF.

The J gene is TRBJ2-7, the V gene TRBV2; 8 bases are shared with TRBD1. Germline V lookup: CDR1 SNHLY, CDR2 FYNNEI. This CDR3 spans 15 amino acids. Trimming at V came to 6 bases and at J to 2 bases, leaving 9 bases not matched to a gene. In nucleotides, the CDR3 is TGTGCCAGCAGAGGGCCCAGACAGGGGACCTACGAGCAGTACTTC. The encoded protein is CASRGPRQGTYEQYF.

This rearrangement joins TRBV18 to TRBJ2-2; possibly TRBD1 for D (5 bases). Germline V gives CDR1 KGHSH, CDR2 LQKENI. The CDR3 has 15 residues. Trimming shortened V by 3 bases and J by 4 bases, and 12 bases separated the two germline ends. CDR3 sequence reads: CASSPRGRGTGELFF. The CDR3 region has the DNA TGTGCCAGCTCACCTCGAGGAAGGGGCACCGGGGAGCTGTTTTTT.

The chain couples TRBV4-1 to TRBJ2-7; 7 nucleotides line up with TRBD1. Germline-derived CDR1 and CDR2 are MGHRA and YSYEKL. The CDR3 length is 17 residues. Trimming at V came to 0 bases and at J to 2 bases, leaving 10 bases not matched to a gene. This CDR3 reads CASSQESRDGTAYEQYF. The CDR3 DNA sequence: TGCGCCAGCAGCCAAGAGTCCAGGGACGGGACAGCCTACGAGCAGTACTTC.

V usage is TRBV6-5 and J usage is TRBJ1-4, with unresolved D. CDR1 MNHEY and CDR2 SVGAGI come from the germline V gene. V was clipped by 2 bases and J by 3 bases, with 10 bases between them. This CDR3 has 15 residues. The CDR3 nucleotides are TGTGCCAGCAGTTACCGAGGCCAGTCTAATGAAAAACTGTTTTTT. It specifies CASSYRGQSNEKLFF.

This chain links TRBV7-2 with TRBJ2-7; perhaps TRBD2 as D (5 bases). V lost 3 bases, J lost 0 bases, and 12 bases lay in between. CDR1 is SGHTA and CDR2 is FQGNSA in the germline V gene. The CDR3 consists of 15 residues. CDR3 nucleotide sequence: TGTGCCAGCAGCTTTCTCGGGGTGAGCTCCTACGAGCAGTACTTC. As protein: CASSFLGVSSYEQYF.

The sample holds one count of this clone. The chain uses TRBV6-1 and TRBJ2-3; 11 positions agree with TRBD2. Per germline, CDR1 MNHNS and CDR2 SASEGT. The V and J ends lost 7 bases and 1 base, in that order; junction bases with no gene match: 4. The CDR3 covers 15 residues. DNA of the CDR3: TGTGCCAGCACGATTAGCGGGAGGGGCACAGATACGCAGTATTTT. This codes for CASTISGRGTDTQYF.